These T cell receptor beta chains were read from a single sample in a study of blood T cell repertoires in COVID-19. Using immunoSEQ multiplex PCR, the repertoire was profiled, and TCRdb retains in-frame clones only, with some absent. The sample has fewer than 200,000 clones; roughly 85% are singletons. The sample taken for sequencing was peripheral blood. These TCRs come from a woman aged 60-75 years with acute or convalescent COVID-19. The CDR3 runs from the conserved cysteine through the conserved F or W. D genes are given only for firm matches. The size field is filled for only some rows; it gives once, few, many or a size class.

v_call,d_call,clone_size,j_call,cdr3_aa,cdr3_nt
TRBV16,TRBD1,once,TRBJ1-5,CASSKPPGGDRANQPQHF,TGTGCCAGCAGCAAGCCCCCTGGGGGGGACAGGGCCAATCAGCCCCAGCATTTT
TRBV3-1/TRBV3-2,.,.,TRBJ1-1,CASSQWSGNTEAFF,TGTGCCAGCAGCCAATGGTCAGGAAACACTGAAGCTTTCTTT
TRBV12-3/TRBV12-4,TRBD1,.,TRBJ1-1,CASRLQGYTEAFF,TGTGCCAGCAGACTACAGGGGTACACTGAAGCTTTCTTT
TRBV28,.,.,TRBJ2-2,CAGRQGRVRGELFF,TGTGCCGGAAGACAGGGGAGGGTGAGAGGGGAGCTGTTTTTT
TRBV10-3,TRBD1,.,TRBJ2-2,CAISGTGGNTGELFF,TGTGCCATCAGTGGAACAGGGGGAAACACCGGGGAGCTGTTTTTT
TRBV19,TRBD1,.,TRBJ1-2,CASSIGTESLGYTF,TGTGCCAGTAGTATCGGGACAGAGTCTCTTGGCTACACCTTC
TRBV6-2/TRBV6-3,.,once,TRBJ1-5,CASSYSQASNQPQHF,TGTGCCAGCAGTTACTCACAGGCTAGCAATCAGCCCCAGCATTTT
TRBV7-8,.,.,TRBJ1-3,CASSSRRDSSGNTIYF,TGTGCCAGCAGCTCTCGTCGGGACTCCTCTGGAAACACCATATATTTT
TRBV7-2,TRBD2,.,TRBJ2-5,CASSLGLAGARQETQYF,TGTGCCAGCAGCTTGGGACTAGCGGGAGCGCGCCAAGAGACCCAGTACTTC
TRBV9,TRBD1,.,TRBJ1-2,CASSPSGGNGYTF,TGTGCCAGCAGCCCCTCAGGGGGAAATGGCTACACCTTC
TRBV6-6,.,.,TRBJ1-2,CASSYRQVTYGYTF,TGTGCCAGCAGTTACCGACAGGTCACCTATGGCTACACCTTC
TRBV7-9,.,.,TRBJ2-1,CASSLMGLPNNEQFF,TGTGCCAGCAGCTTAATGGGACTCCCAAACAATGAGCAGTTCTTC
TRBV19,.,once,TRBJ2-1,CASSMYRLPNNEQFF,TGTGCCAGTAGTATGTATAGACTCCCCAACAATGAGCAGTTCTTC
TRBV7-8,.,.,TRBJ2-2,CASSPINGGTGELFF,TGTGCCAGCAGCCCAATCAACGGGGGAACCGGGGAGCTGTTTTTT
TRBV2,.,.,TRBJ1-6,CASSVGTSDNSPLHF,TGTGCCAGCAGTGTCGGGACATCGGATAATTCACCCCTCCACTTT
TRBV2,.,.,TRBJ2-4,CASKSEQGGNIQYF,TGTGCCAGCAAATCTGAACAGGGCGGAAACATTCAGTACTTC
TRBV9,.,.,TRBJ2-3,CASSSTGDPQYF,TGTGCCAGCAGCTCCACAGGAGACCCGCAGTATTTT
TRBV15,TRBD2,.,TRBJ2-7,CATSTRLAGGPHEQYF,TGTGCCACCAGCACCAGACTAGCGGGAGGGCCCCACGAGCAGTACTTC
TRBV19,TRBD2,.,TRBJ2-2,CASSGTSGSIGELFF,TGTGCCAGTAGTGGGACTAGCGGGAGTATAGGGGAGCTGTTTTTT
TRBV10-1,TRBD2,.,TRBJ2-2,CASSSKTIGLAGGPDTGELFF,TGCGCCAGCAGTAGCAAAACAATAGGACTAGCGGGAGGGCCCGACACCGGGGAGCTGTTTTTT
TRBV14,TRBD2,.,TRBJ2-5,CASSPIQGLAGETQYF,TGTGCCAGCAGCCCAATCCAGGGACTAGCGGGCGAGACCCAGTACTTC
TRBV6-5,.,.,TRBJ1-2,CASSQTGVNYGYTF,TGTGCCAGCAGCCAGACAGGCGTGAACTATGGCTACACCTTC
TRBV5-1,TRBD1,few,TRBJ1-1,CASRDRENTEAFF,TGCGCCAGCCGGGACAGAGAGAACACTGAAGCTTTCTTT
TRBV24-1,.,.,TRBJ1-5,CATSEPGNSNQPQHF,TGTGCCACCAGTGAGCCAGGGAATAGCAATCAGCCCCAGCATTTT
TRBV6-5,.,.,TRBJ2-1,CASMGGKSSYNEQFF,TGTGCCAGCATGGGCGGGAAGAGCTCCTACAATGAGCAGTTCTTC
TRBV13,TRBD2,.,TRBJ2-7,CASSSYRTSGINEQYF,TGTGCCAGCAGCTCTTACCGGACTAGCGGGATCAACGAGCAGTACTTC
TRBV19,.,.,TRBJ2-2,CASSSKQGKTGELFF,TGTGCCAGTAGTAGTAAACAGGGAAAGACCGGGGAGCTGTTTTTT
TRBV5-5,TRBD1,.,TRBJ2-1,CASSSQDRLFF,TGTGCCAGCAGCTCGCAGGACAGGCTGTTCTTC